Listed below are T cell receptor beta chains from one sample, sequenced in a study of T cells in Graves' hyperthyroidism and ophthalmopathy. TCRdb redid the calling of the multiplex PCR reads with MiXCR, one entry per CDR3 protein. Here the sample spans about 340,000 distinct CDR3 sequences, around 20% being singletons. Material: blood. The source is a woman aged 45-60 years with Graves' hyperthyroidism. CDR3s include the opening cysteine and the closing phenylalanine or tryptophan. The order of the fields is D gene, J gene, V gene, clone size, CDR3 protein, CDR3 DNA. A D gene is named only where the DNA matches it firmly. Expanded clones are given a class, and other clones once, few, many or no size at all.

NA	TRBJ1-1	TRBV14	few	CASSGGLMNTEAFF	TGTGCCAGCAGCGGAGGCCTAATGAACACTGAAGCTTTCTTT
TRBD1	TRBJ2-5	TRBV10-3	NA	CAIRGTGKETQYF	TGTGCCATCAGAGGGACAGGGAAAGAGACCCAGTACTTC
TRBD1	TRBJ2-7	TRBV18	many	CASSPNPGQATYEQYF	TGTGCCAGCTCACCAAATCCGGGACAGGCAACCTACGAGCAGTACTTC
TRBD1	TRBJ1-1	TRBV7-9	NA	CASSFGDRGRMNTEAFF	TGTGCCAGCAGCTTTGGGGACAGGGGGCGAATGAACACTGAAGCTTTCTTT
TRBD1	TRBJ2-7	TRBV20-1	many	CSATGTGYSEQYF	TGCAGTGCAACCGGGACAGGGTACTCCGAGCAGTACTTC
TRBD1	TRBJ1-2	TRBV5-1	many	CASSLAARDRAYGYTF	TGCGCCAGCAGCTTGGCAGCCCGGGACAGGGCCTATGGCTACACCTTC
TRBD2	TRBJ2-3	TRBV6-2/TRBV6-3	NA	CASSTSGGFTDTQYF	TGTGCCAGTTCGACTAGCGGGGGATTCACAGATACGCAGTATTTT
NA	TRBJ1-5	TRBV27	NA	CASSLSSMHGYSNQPQHF	TGTGCCAGCAGTTTATCCAGCATGCACGGATATAGCAATCAGCCCCAGCATTTT
NA	TRBJ2-6	TRBV5-1	NA	CASSHGGSGANVLTF	TGCGCCAGCAGCCACGGGGGCTCTGGGGCCAACGTCCTGACTTTC
NA	TRBJ1-2	TRBV7-2	many	CASSLRVNYGYTF	TGTGCCAGCAGCTTAAGGGTTAACTATGGCTACACCTTC
NA	TRBJ1-2	TRBV7-9	many	CASSLVRDYGYTF	TGTGCCAGCAGCTTAGTCAGGGACTATGGCTACACCTTC
TRBD2	TRBJ2-5	TRBV27	NA	CASSRGLAGVETQYF	TGTGCCAGCAGCCGGGGACTAGCGGGAGTTGAGACCCAGTACTTC
NA	TRBJ2-7	TRBV30	many	CAWRGVYEQYF	TGTGCCTGGCGGGGAGTCTACGAGCAGTACTTC
NA	TRBJ1-2	TRBV28	many	CASSLWKIGYTF	TGTGCCAGCAGTTTATGGAAGATTGGCTACACCTTC
TRBD1	TRBJ2-6	TRBV20-1	NA	CSARARGTGGSGANVLTF	TGCAGTGCTAGAGCGCGGGGGACAGGGGGGTCTGGGGCCAACGTCCTGACTTTC
TRBD2	TRBJ2-3	TRBV2	NA	CASSEVGRGGTDTQYF	TGTGCCAGCAGTGAAGTGGGGCGGGGGGGCACAGATACGCAGTATTTT
NA	TRBJ2-1	TRBV18	few	CASSLSDGYNEQFF	TGTGCCAGCTCACTTTCGGACGGTTACAATGAGCAGTTCTTC
TRBD2	TRBJ2-7	TRBV29-1	many	CSVRLAGGPGEQYF	TGCAGCGTTCGACTAGCGGGAGGGCCGGGCGAGCAGTACTTC
NA	TRBJ2-5	TRBV5-1	NA	CASSERREAQYF	TGCGCCAGCAGCGAGAGAAGAGAGGCCCAGTACTTC
NA	TRBJ2-7	TRBV7-8	many	CASSSLGNLGAGDHYEQYF	TGTGCCAGCAGCTCCTTGGGGAATTTGGGGGCGGGAGATCACTACGAGCAGTACTTC
NA	TRBJ2-7	TRBV5-4	NA	CASSSEGGLYEQYF	TGTGCCAGCAGCAGCGAGGGGGGTCTCTACGAGCAGTACTTC
TRBD2	TRBJ2-3	TRBV5-1	once	CASSPGTSGGPADTQYF	TGCGCCAGCAGCCCCGGGACTAGCGGGGGGCCGGCAGATACGCAGTATTTT
NA	TRBJ2-7	TRBV12-3/TRBV12-4	NA	CASSLMAFRGTREQYF	TGTGCCAGCAGTTTAATGGCTTTTAGGGGAACTAGGGAGCAGTACTTC
NA	TRBJ2-5	TRBV7-2	many	CASSLDGARETQYF	TGTGCCAGCAGCTTAGATGGGGCGCGGGAGACCCAGTACTTC
NA	TRBJ2-3	TRBV5-1	few	CASSFGQGWGTDTQYF	TGCGCCAGCAGCTTCGGGCAGGGTTGGGGCACAGATACGCAGTATTTT
TRBD2	TRBJ2-7	TRBV11-2	few	CASSVGLAGAEQYF	TGTGCCAGCAGCGTGGGACTAGCGGGAGCTGAGCAGTACTTC
TRBD1	TRBJ2-1	TRBV7-9	many	CASSLTGTGGIEQFF	TGTGCCAGCAGCTTAACCGGGACAGGGGGCATTGAGCAGTTCTTC
TRBD1	TRBJ2-7	TRBV27	many	CASSSLDRISYEQYF	TGTGCCAGCAGTTCCCTGGACAGGATCTCCTACGAGCAGTACTTC
NA	TRBJ2-1	TRBV7-9	many	CASSLASGDEQFF	TGTGCCAGCAGCTTAGCTAGCGGCGATGAGCAGTTCTTC
NA	TRBJ2-5	TRBV11-3	many	CASSFTGETQYF	TGTGCCAGCAGCTTTACTGGAGAGACCCAGTACTTC
NA	TRBJ1-6	TRBV28	NA	CASSLAGRGRPQNSPLHF	TGTGCCAGCAGTTTAGCGGGCAGGGGCCGCCCCCAGAATTCACCCCTCCACTTT
TRBD2	TRBJ2-2	TRBV2	many	CASGASGTGELFF	TGTGCCAGCGGTGCTAGCGGGACCGGGGAGCTGTTTTTT
NA	TRBJ1-1	TRBV2	many	CASLELMNTEAFF	TGTGCCAGCCTCGAGCTGATGAACACTGAAGCTTTCTTT
TRBD1	TRBJ1-5	TRBV19	NA	CASSSGQGAGNQPQHF	TGTGCCAGTAGCTCCGGACAGGGGGCGGGCAATCAGCCCCAGCATTTT
TRBD2	TRBJ2-5	TRBV7-6	NA	CASSRHATSGGTQETQYF	TGTGCCAGCAGCCGCCACGCGACTAGCGGGGGGACTCAAGAGACCCAGTACTTC
NA	TRBJ1-2	TRBV27	many	CASSLSRGLQGYTF	TGTGCCAGCAGTTTATCGAGGGGTCTCCAGGGCTACACCTTC
TRBD1	TRBJ1-5	TRBV5-1	many	CASSIQGLGSNQPQHF	TGCGCCAGCAGCATACAGGGGTTGGGGAGCAATCAGCCCCAGCATTTT
NA	TRBJ2-7	TRBV6-1	few	CASSPRKMSGGFEQYF	TGTGCCAGCAGTCCACGTAAGATGTCTGGGGGATTCGAGCAGTACTTC